Each of the 17 T cell receptor beta chains below was sequenced from the same sample in a study of vaccination effects on CD4 cells after COVID-19. Here immunoSEQ multiplex PCR was the method, and the copy in TCRdb shows in-frame clones only, minus some. The data contain roughly 27,000 clones, 65% to 75% of them singletons. Sequencing followed a ViraFEST assay step that expanded antigen-specific CD4+ T cells with viral peptide pools. Culture lasted roughly 9 days before CD4+ T cell isolation. The infection with SARS-CoV-2 (confirmed by PCR) occurred in this person between March and December 2020. No cognate antigen is known for these TCRs. The material sequenced was CD4+ T cells from PBMCs cultured with SARS-CoV-2 spike peptides, taken before COVID-19 vaccination. The receptors derive from a human donor who had a prior SARS-CoV-2 infection.

This sequence joins TRBV18 and TRBJ2-5; D ambiguous. Per germline, CDR1 KGHSH and CDR2 LQKENI. The ends were cut back, 8 bases at V and 1 base at J, with 11 bases in the middle. The CDR3 loop spans 13 amino acids. This CDR3 is CASAPPSQETQYF. CDR3 DNA: TGTGCCAGCGCGCCCCCCAGCCAAGAGACCCAGTACTTC.

This clone was counted a single time. The chain combines TRBV7-2 with TRBJ2-7; D is ambiguous. The V end lost 5 bases, the J end lost 3 bases, and 14 bases lay between the germline ends. In germline, CDR1 is SGHTA, CDR2 FQGNSA. CDR3 length: 14 amino acids. CDR3 sequence (DNA): TGTGCCAGCAGCCAAGACCGAGCCTACTACGAGCAGTACTTC. Its protein product is CASSQDRAYYEQYF.

The CDR3 region is CASSERRDLQQYF. Written as DNA, the CDR3 is TGTGCCAGCAGCGAACGACGGGACTTACAGCAGTACTTC. The chain uses TRBV7-2 and TRBJ2-7; D is perhaps TRBD2 (6 bases). The CDR3 runs to 13 residues. Trimming removed 5 bases at V and 8 bases at J, with 16 bases between. The V gene's germline CDR1 is SGHTA and CDR2 FQGNSA.

The J gene is TRBJ2-7, the V gene TRBV6-1; 8 bases are a match to TRBD2. With 1 base clipped from V and 0 bases from J, the junction kept 14 bases outside the gene matches. Germline CDR1 MNHNS, CDR2 SASEGT. The CDR3 extends over 19 amino acids. The CDR3 is CASSEVFGGRPKSSYEQYF. CDR3 DNA: TGTGCCAGCAGTGAAGTATTTGGCGGGAGGCCTAAAAGCTCCTACGAGCAGTACTTC.

This sequence joins TRBV27 and TRBJ2-1; 11 bases align to TRBD2. V was clipped by 3 bases and J by 4 bases; unmatched bases: 8. Germline V gene data show CDR1 as MNHEY and CDR2 as SMNVEV (reference sequence). The CDR3 contains 17 residues. CDR3 DNA: TGTGCCAGCAGTTTTGCTAGCGGGGGGTTCGGGTACAATGAGCAGTTCTTC. Its protein product is CASSFASGGFGYNEQFF.

The chain has TRBV7-2 and TRBJ2-1, with a weak D call TRBD2 (5 bases). With 5 bases removed from V and 0 bases from J, the gap between germline ends came to 20 bases. Germline V gives CDR1 SGHTA, CDR2 FQGNSA. The CDR3 sequence is 18 residues long. CDR3 coding DNA: TGTGCCAGCAGCGCCGAGGGCCTAGTCGGCAGCTCCTACAATGAGCAGTTCTTC. Translated: CASSAEGLVGSSYNEQFF.

The chain combines TRBV30 with TRBJ2-1; 16 bases are shared with TRBD2. V shed 3 bases, J shed 8 bases, and the junction held 4 bases outside the gene matches. The CDR3 is made up of 15 amino acids. Germline CDR1 and CDR2: GTSNPN and SVGIG (reference sequence). The CDR3 region is CAWRGLAGGRYEQFF. The CDR3 DNA sequence: TGTGCCTGGAGGGGACTAGCGGGAGGGCGGTATGAGCAGTTCTTC.

The chain employs TRBV6-5 and TRBJ2-1, with 11 bases lining up with TRBD2. The CDR3 has 15 amino acids. Germline CDR1 is MNHEY and CDR2 is SVGAGI. Unmatched junction bases numbered 8, after V lost 4 bases and J lost 9 bases. The DNA of the CDR3 is TGTGCCAGCAGTTCTGTAGCGGGGGGGTTCCGTGAGCAGTTCTTC. Protein: CASSSVAGGFREQFF.

The J gene is TRBJ2-7, the V gene TRBV7-2; possibly TRBD2 for D (7 bases). Germline lookup yields CDR1 SGHTA and CDR2 FQGNSA. The CDR3 is 14 residues long. Trimming took off 5 bases at V and 3 bases at J, with 14 bases between the two ends. The CDR3 DNA is TGTGCCAGCAGCAATAATAGGGGGGGCTACGAGCAGTACTTC. As protein: CASSNNRGGYEQYF.

This clone showed up just a few times. V gene TRBV7-2 combines with J gene TRBJ2-7, with TRBD2 identical over 8 bases. Unmatched junction bases numbered 11, after V lost 6 bases and J lost 4 bases. Looked up from germline, CDR1 is SGHTA and CDR2 is FQGNSA. The CDR3 spans 15 residues. The CDR3 protein is CASSISGSGKYEQYF. The CDR3 DNA follows: TGTGCCAGCAGTATAAGCGGGAGTGGTAAGTACGAGCAGTACTTC. Complete variable domain (other parts from reference TRBV7-2 and TRBJ2-7): GAGVSQSPSNKVTEKGKDVELRCDPISGHTALYWYRQSLGQGLEFLIYFQGNSAPDKSGLPSDRFSAERTGGSVSTLTIQRTQQEDSAVYLCASSISGSGKYEQYFGPGTRLTVT.

This clone has a handful of counts. V is TRBV18 and J is TRBJ1-4, with 8 positions matching TRBD1. This CDR3 contains 17 residues. J was trimmed by 5 bases and V by 1 base; bases with no gene match: 9. In germline, CDR1 is KGHSH, CDR2 LQKENI. CDR3 nucleotides: TGTGCCAGCTCACCACTCCAGGGGGCCAGGGGGAATGAAAAACTGTTTTTT. Translating gives CASSPLQGARGNEKLFF.

The V call is TRBV4-2, the J call TRBJ1-2, with D tentatively TRBD1 (6 bases). Germline V CDR1 and CDR2: LGHNA, YNFKEQ. V lost 1 base to trimming and J lost 4 bases, with 16 bases between them. The CDR3 has 16 residues. CDR3 in amino acids: CASSQATSTGSYGYTF. In DNA form, the CDR3 reads TGTGCCAGCAGCCAAGCAACGTCCACAGGGAGCTATGGCTACACCTTC.

V usage is TRBV2 and J usage is TRBJ1-5; 7 nucleotides align to TRBD1. The ends lost 4 bases at V and 8 bases at J; junction bases unmatched: 5. Germline V CDR1 and CDR2: SNHLY, FYNNEI. CDR3 length equals 13 residues. The CDR3 DNA is TGTGCCAGCAGTGCACAGGGGAGGGAGCCCCAGCATTTT. It encodes CASSAQGREPQHF.

V is TRBV14 and J is TRBJ2-1; 7 bases fit TRBD2. This CDR3 is 14 amino acids long. Losses at the gene ends were 1 base for V and 9 bases for J; bases not matched to a gene: 6. Per germline, CDR1 SGHDN and CDR2 FVKESK. CDR3 sequence: CASSQGTSESEQFF. The CDR3 bases are TGTGCCAGCAGCCAAGGTACTAGCGAGAGTGAGCAGTTCTTC.

DNA of the CDR3: TGTGCCAGCAGCCCACTGGGTTATAGCAATCAGCCCCAGCATTTT. Amino acid sequence: CASSPLGYSNQPQHF. The genes are TRBV7-8 and TRBJ1-5; D remains ambiguous. This CDR3 region has 15 residues. V shed 5 bases and J shed 0 bases, with 11 bases lying between them. Germline V gives CDR1 SGHVS, CDR2 FQNEAQ.

The rearrangement links TRBV20-1 to TRBJ2-3, with D hard to call. The V gene's germline CDR1 is DFQATT and CDR2 SNEGSKA (reference sequence). The CDR3 is 11 amino acids. Trimming shortened V by 5 bases and J by 6 bases, and 9 bases separated the two germline ends. DNA of the CDR3: TGCAGTGCTTATATAGGGGATACGCAGTATTTT. Translation: CSAYIGDTQYF.

The chain has TRBV11-2 and TRBJ1-1, with 7 bases matching TRBD1. There are 18 residues in the CDR3. Trimming at V came to 0 bases and at J to 1 base, leaving 11 bases not matched to a gene. CDR1 and CDR2 from the germline V gene are SGHAT and FQNNGV. CDR3 amino acids: CASSLDLGRGRRNTEAFF. The DNA of the CDR3 is TGTGCCAGCAGCTTAGATCTTGGGAGGGGGCGTAGGAACACTGAAGCTTTCTTT. Using reference TRBV11-2 and TRBJ1-1 for the parts outside the CDR3, the full variable domain is EAGVAQSPRYKIIEKRQSVAFWCNPISGHATLYWYQQILGQGPKLLIQFQNNGVVDDSQLPKDRFSAERLKGVDSTLKIQPAKLEDSAVYLCASSLDLGRGRRNTEAFFGQGTRLTVV.